This TCR beta chain derives from a study of post-analysis software for immune sequencing data. Overall study: Some patients lacked subtype; others had relapsing-remitting, secondary progressive or progressive-relapsing disease. Findings of the study overall: Relative to controls, patients had roughly five TRBV segments at higher frequency, with TRBV5-6, TRBV5-1 and TRBV20-1 among these. A significant reduction in normalized Chao1 diversity was observed in multiple sclerosis patients versus controls. Same-batch preparations were strongly co-clustered by F measure.

About this clonotype: Its antigen is undetermined. Germline is not matched at one junction end, which may reflect a read error.

The CDR3 runs to 15 residues. Unique molecular identifiers tagged the TCR beta cDNA libraries. Hundreds of thousands of cDNA molecules came from roughly 0.93 to 9.6 million T cells. TCRdb reprocessed the PCR reads with MiXCR, giving one entry per CDR3 protein. The profile shows a few hundred thousand distinct CDR3 sequences, roughly 46% of them singletons. The receptor's source is a girl under 18 with multiple sclerosis. The chain combines TRBV12-3 or TRBV12-4 with TRBJ2-1, with TRBD2 matching 12 bases. Sequenced input: blood. The CDR3 nucleotides read TGTGCCAGCAGTTCGACTAGCGGGAGTAGAAATGGGCAGTTCTTC. Protein: CASSSTSGSRNGQFF.